This T cell receptor (beta chain) is from a study of radiation and T cells in renal cell carcinoma (TCRdb year 2020). Background for the entire study: Samples came from a clinical trial, in which primary renal cell carcinomas received 15 Gy stereotactic body radiation therapy followed by nephrectomy 4 weeks later. TCR beta sequencing covered 50 or so samples in total, comprising about 26 tumors and about 27 peripheral blood samples. In the 53 samples combined, 4,016,671 unique CDR3 nucleotide sequences were found, encoding about 2,700,000 unique CDR3 amino acid sequences. Overall results and qualifications from the work: Because pretreatment tumor biopsies were not available, the study could not determine whether clonotypes were already present within the tumor at baseline. In blood, the top tumor clonotypes increased between baseline and 2 weeks post-radiation and then shrank by 4 weeks, which suggests that tumor-resident clones expanded only transiently. Blood repertoire dynamics were not followed beyond 4 weeks after treatment. Because the trial had a single-armed design, the trial could not examine how radiation dose or scheduling affected the TCR repertoire.

TCR beta libraries were generated from genomic DNA with the immunoSEQ kit, following the manufacturer's recommendations. Library preparation used a first multiplex PCR with proprietary primers, then a second PCR adding unique barcodes, with bead cleanups after each round. A kit-provided positive control reaction and a negative control reaction were included in every sample batch. The final libraries were assessed on an Agilent 4200 TapeStation D1000 ScreenTape, pooled by volume, and quantified by qPCR. Sequencing was performed on an Illumina NextSeq500 with a MidOutput 150-cycle cartridge, and 156 Read1 and 15 Index1 cycles were run with kit custom primers. The pooled library was loaded at approximately 1 pM, with a roughly 19% PhiX control spiked in. The source study handled its data this way. The vendor-processed data were analyzed in R, and a clonotype was defined as all T cells that share the same CDR3 nucleotide sequence. In the clone abundance analyses, frequencies were normalized to the 10,000 most abundant clones in each sample. Public T cell clones, which averaged fewer than five per sample, were excluded before analysis. An abundance difference of at least 32-fold between compartments was the criterion for calling clonotypes tumor-enriched or baseline blood-enriched. A beta-binomial differential abundance model was used to identify clonotypes that were expanded or contracted between blood time points. Tumor-blood repertoire similarity was measured with the Baroni-Urbani and Buser coefficient, and group comparisons used two-tailed Wilcoxon tests in R. Held by TCRdb, this immuneACCESS table contains in-frame sequences only and omits some clones. Under half of the omission traces to an unresolved V gene where checked; the cause of the rest is unknown. For V, J and clone size, that table is used; D and trimming come from the DNA. The sample table lists 150,000 or so clones, less than 90% of them with a count of one. Roughly 4% of the sample comes from the top ten.

This clone came up once. The antigen it binds to is not known. Per-base qualities were not stored, and no clone one base away is much larger. Distinct nucleotide sequences in the sample also encode this CDR3. The time point label here, explained by the study, means: baseline pretreatment blood. Read against the paper, the sample's treatment or condition label means: 15 Gy SBRT to primary tumor, nephrectomy 4 weeks later. To follow tumor-enriched clonotypes, serial peripheral blood was collected from radiation-treated patients at baseline and at 2 weeks and 4 weeks after SBRT. Every patient had renal cell carcinoma of clear cell pathology. Genomic DNA for TCR sequencing was prepared using the QIAamp DNA Blood Mini Kit (Qiagen). Samples were included in the analyses only if all quality control checks were passed. Material: blood, obtained from a patient whose treatment included radiotherapy and nephrectomy. The receptor comes from a woman aged 65 to 85 with renal cell carcinoma.

The DNA is as follows: TGTGCCAGCAGCTTAGGTGACTCCACAGATACGCAGTATTTT. It is translated as CASSLGDSTDTQYF. This chain is built from TRBV7-9 and TRBJ2-3; the D gene cannot be resolved reliably. Sequences SEHNR (CDR1) and FQNEAQ (CDR2) are obtained from the germline V gene (reference sequence). V is reduced by 1 base and J by 2 bases, leaving a spacing of 7 bases between them. From cysteine to phenylalanine, the CDR3 is 14 amino acids long. Solely the CDR3 DNA is kept, with 42 bases framed from the first base.